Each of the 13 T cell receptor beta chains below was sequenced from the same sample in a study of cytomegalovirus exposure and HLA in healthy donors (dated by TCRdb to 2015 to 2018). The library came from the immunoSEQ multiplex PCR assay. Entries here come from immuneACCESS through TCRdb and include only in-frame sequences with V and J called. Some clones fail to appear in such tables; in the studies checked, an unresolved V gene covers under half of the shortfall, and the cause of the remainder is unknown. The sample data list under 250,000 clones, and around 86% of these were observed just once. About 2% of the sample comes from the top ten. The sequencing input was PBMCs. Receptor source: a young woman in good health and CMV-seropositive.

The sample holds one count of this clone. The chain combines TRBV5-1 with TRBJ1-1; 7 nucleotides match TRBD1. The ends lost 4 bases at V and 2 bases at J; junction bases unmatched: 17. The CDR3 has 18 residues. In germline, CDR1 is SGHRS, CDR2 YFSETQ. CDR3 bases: TGCGCCAGCAGCCTACGCCCCGGGACAGATATACCAAACACTGAAGCTTTCTTT. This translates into CASSLRPGTDIPNTEAFF.

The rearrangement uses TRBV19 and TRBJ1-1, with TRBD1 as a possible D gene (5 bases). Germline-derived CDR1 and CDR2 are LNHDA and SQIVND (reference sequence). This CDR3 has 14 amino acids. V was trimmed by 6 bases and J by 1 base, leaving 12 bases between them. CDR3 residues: CASRMGLGNTEAFF. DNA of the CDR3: TGTGCCAGTAGGATGGGACTAGGGAACACTGAAGCTTTCTTT.

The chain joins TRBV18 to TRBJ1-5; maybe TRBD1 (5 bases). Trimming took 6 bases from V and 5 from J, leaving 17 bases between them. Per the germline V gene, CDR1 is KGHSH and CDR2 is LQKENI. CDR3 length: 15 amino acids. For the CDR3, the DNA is TGTGCCAGCTCCCACGGACAACCTGGATATCAGCCCCAGCATTTT. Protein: CASSHGQPGYQPQHF.

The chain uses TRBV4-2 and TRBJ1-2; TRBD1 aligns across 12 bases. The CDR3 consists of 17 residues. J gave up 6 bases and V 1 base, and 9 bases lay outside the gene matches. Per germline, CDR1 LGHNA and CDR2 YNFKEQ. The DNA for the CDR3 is TGTGCCAGCAGCCAAGCTCGGGACAGGGGGCTTGTGAATGGCTACACCTTC. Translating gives CASSQARDRGLVNGYTF.

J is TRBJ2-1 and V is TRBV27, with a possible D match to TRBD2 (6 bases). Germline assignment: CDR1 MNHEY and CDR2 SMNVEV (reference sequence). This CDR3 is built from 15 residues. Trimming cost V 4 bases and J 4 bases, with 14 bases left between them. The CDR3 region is CASSSYPSEYNEQFF. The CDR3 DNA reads TGTGCCAGCAGTTCCTACCCTAGCGAATACAATGAGCAGTTCTTC.

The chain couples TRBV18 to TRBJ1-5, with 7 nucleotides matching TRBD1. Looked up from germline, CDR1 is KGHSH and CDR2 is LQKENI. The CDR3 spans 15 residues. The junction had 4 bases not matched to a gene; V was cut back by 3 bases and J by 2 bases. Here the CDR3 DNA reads TGTGCCAGCTCACCCAGACAGGGTCGCAATCAGCCCCAGCATTTT. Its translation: CASSPRQGRNQPQHF.

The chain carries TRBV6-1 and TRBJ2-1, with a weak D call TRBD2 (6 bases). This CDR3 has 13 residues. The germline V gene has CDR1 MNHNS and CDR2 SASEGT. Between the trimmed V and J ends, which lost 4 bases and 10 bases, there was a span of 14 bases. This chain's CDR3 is CASSATLAREQFF. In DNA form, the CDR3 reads TGTGCCAGCAGTGCAACACTAGCACGAGAGCAGTTCTTC.

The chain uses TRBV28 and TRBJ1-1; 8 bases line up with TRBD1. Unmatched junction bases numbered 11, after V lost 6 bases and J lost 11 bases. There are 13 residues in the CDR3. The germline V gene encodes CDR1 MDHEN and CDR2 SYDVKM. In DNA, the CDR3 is TGTGCCAGCAGGCCGCAGGGGGCCCTAAGGGCTTTCTTT. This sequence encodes CASRPQGALRAFF.

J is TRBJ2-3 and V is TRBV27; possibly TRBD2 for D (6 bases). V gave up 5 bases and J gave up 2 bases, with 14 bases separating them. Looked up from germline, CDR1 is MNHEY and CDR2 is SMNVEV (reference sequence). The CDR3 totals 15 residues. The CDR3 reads CASSMTGEVTDTQYF. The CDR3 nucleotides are TGTGCCAGCAGTATGACGGGAGAGGTCACAGATACGCAGTATTTT.

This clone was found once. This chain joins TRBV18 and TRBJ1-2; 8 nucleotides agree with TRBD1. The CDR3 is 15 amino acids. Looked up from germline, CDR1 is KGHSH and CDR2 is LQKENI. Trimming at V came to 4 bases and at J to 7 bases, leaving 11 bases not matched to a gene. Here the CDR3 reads CASSQDRDRGGGYTF. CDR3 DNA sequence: TGTGCCAGCTCACAGGACAGGGACCGGGGCGGTGGCTACACCTTC.

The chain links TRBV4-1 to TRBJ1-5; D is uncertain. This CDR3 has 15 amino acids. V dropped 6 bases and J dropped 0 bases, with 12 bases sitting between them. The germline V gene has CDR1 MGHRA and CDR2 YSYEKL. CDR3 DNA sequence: TGCGCCAGCAGACCTATCGGGGTTAGCAATCAGCCCCAGCATTTT. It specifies CASRPIGVSNQPQHF.

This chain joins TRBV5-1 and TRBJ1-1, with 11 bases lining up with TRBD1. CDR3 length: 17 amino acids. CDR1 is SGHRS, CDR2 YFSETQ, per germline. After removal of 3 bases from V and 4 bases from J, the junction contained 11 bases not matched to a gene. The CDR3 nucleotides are TGCGCCAGCAGCTCCCCCCGGGACAGGGGGTTTAGCACTGAAGCTTTCTTT. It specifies CASSSPRDRGFSTEAFF.

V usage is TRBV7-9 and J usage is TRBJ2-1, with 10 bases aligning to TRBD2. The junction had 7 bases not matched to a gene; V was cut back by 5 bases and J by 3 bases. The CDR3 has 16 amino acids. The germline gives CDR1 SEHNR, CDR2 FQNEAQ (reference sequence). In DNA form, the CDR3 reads TGTGCCAGCAGCCTTGGACTAGCGGATCACTACAATGAGCAGTTCTTC. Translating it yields CASSLGLADHYNEQFF.